This record looks at one T cell receptor (beta chain) sequence and its context. Its antigen is undetermined. The PCR made use of 60 Vbeta and 13 Jbeta primers. Generated by immunoSEQ multiplex PCR, the TCRdb table keeps only in-frame clones and is missing some. Among more than 130,000 clones listed, about 80% were seen once. The entry originates in a study of cytomegalovirus exposure and HLA in healthy donors. Study-level findings and limits: Within an earlier analysis, most TCR beta V segments proved productive either about 87% or about 30% of the time.

Material for sequencing was PBMCs. The sequence was collected from a man in his thirties or forties in good health and CMV-seronegative.

CDR3 sequence (DNA): TGTGCCAGCAGCTTAGGGACTAGCGGTCCCTACGAGCAGTACTTC. It codes for CASSLGTSGPYEQYF. The V call is TRBV7-2, the J call TRBJ2-7; 10 bases are a match to TRBD2. The V gene's germline CDR1 is SGHTA and CDR2 FQGNSA. V trimming: 1 base; J trimming: 2 bases; junction bases outside the gene matches: 2. The CDR3 runs 15 residues. The variable domain in full, completed from reference TRBV7-2 and TRBJ2-7, reads GAGVSQSPSNKVTEKGKDVELRCDPISGHTALYWYRQSLGQGLEFLIYFQGNSAPDKSGLPSDRFSAERTGGSVSTLTIQRTQQEDSAVYLCASSLGTSGPYEQYFGPGTRLTVT.